A single sample is the source of the 7 T cell receptor beta chains below, sequenced in a study of blood T cell repertoires in COVID-19 (TCRdb year 2020). Library preparation was by the immunoSEQ multiplex PCR assay. The clones in this table, taken by TCRdb from immuneACCESS, are in-frame only. Not every clone is retained; where verified, under half of the shortfall comes from an unresolved V gene, and the cause of the rest is unknown. This sample comprises about 160,000 clones, approximately 75% of them detected only once. The top ten hold about 11% of the sample. What was sequenced was peripheral blood. The receptors come from a human donor in a cohort sampled during active COVID-19.

This rearrangement joins TRBV27 to TRBJ2-7, with 8 nucleotides matching TRBD2. This CDR3 comprises 15 residues. With 1 base clipped from V and 4 bases from J, the junction kept 6 bases outside the gene matches. In germline, CDR1 is MNHEY, CDR2 SMNVEV (reference sequence). In DNA, the CDR3 is TGTGCCAGCAGTTTATTCCGCGGGAGGCTTTACGAGCAGTACTTC. Translated, it gives CASSLFRGRLYEQYF.

The CDR3 nucleotides read TGTGCCTGGAGTGTCAGAGGACAGGGAGGCTACGAGCAGTACTTC. It encodes CAWSVRGQGGYEQYF. V usage is TRBV30 and J usage is TRBJ2-7; 8 bases agree with TRBD1. CDR3 size: 15 residues. With V trimmed by 0 bases and J by 3 bases, 7 bases remained unmatched. Looked up from germline, CDR1 is GTSNPN and CDR2 is SVGIG (reference sequence).

The rearrangement uses TRBV9 and TRBJ1-4; 7 positions match TRBD1. Germline loops: CDR1 SGDLS, CDR2 YYNGEE. This CDR3 contains 14 residues. V was clipped by 3 bases and J by 5 bases; unmatched bases: 4. CDR3 amino acids: CASSGQGGNEKLFF. The CDR3 nucleotides read TGTGCCAGCAGCGGACAGGGCGGCAATGAAAAACTGTTTTTT.

The genes are TRBV9 and TRBJ2-1; 11 bases agree with TRBD1. The CDR3 runs 14 residues. Germline V CDR1 and CDR2: SGDLS, YYNGEE. After removal of 4 bases from V and 10 bases from J, the junction contained 7 bases not matched to a gene. CDR3 in amino acids: CASSIPGQGEEQFF. The CDR3 nucleotides read TGTGCCAGCAGCATACCGGGACAGGGGGAAGAGCAGTTCTTC. The variable domain in full, completed from reference TRBV9 and TRBJ2-1, reads DSGVTQTPKHLITATGQRVTLRCSPRSGDLSVYWYQQSLDQGLQFLIQYYNGEERAKGNILERFSAQQFPDLHSELNLSSLELGDSALYFCASSIPGQGEEQFFGPGTRLTVL.

The chain couples TRBV7-9 to TRBJ2-1; D gene uncertain. The germline CDR1 and CDR2 sequences are SEHNR and FQNEAQ (reference sequence). The length of the CDR3 is 15 residues. V was cut by 1 base and J by 0 bases, with 7 bases left in between. CDR3 in DNA: TGTGCCAGCAGCTTAGTCCTCCCCTCCTACAATGAGCAGTTCTTC. Its translation is CASSLVLPSYNEQFF.

DNA for the CDR3: TGTGCCTGGAGTGTACTCGGGAGGACGAACGAGCAGTACTTC. Translation: CAWSVLGRTNEQYF. The chain has TRBV30 and TRBJ2-7; 7 positions match TRBD2. V lost 0 bases and J lost 5; bases outside the gene matches: 7. The CDR3 has 14 residues. CDR1 is GTSNPN and CDR2 is SVGIG in the germline V gene (reference sequence).

The chain carries TRBV4-3 and TRBJ2-7; D not certain. This CDR3 has 14 amino acids. The ends were cut back, 1 base at V and 0 bases at J, with 7 bases in the middle. Germline V gene data show CDR1 as LGHNA and CDR2 as YSLEER. CDR3 nucleotide sequence: TGCGCCAGCAGCCAAGGTTCAGGCTCCTACGAGCAGTACTTC. This encodes CASSQGSGSYEQYF.